This T cell receptor (beta chain) comes out of a study of blood T cells in healthy people across ages. On the study more broadly: About one barcoded beta molecule per two T cells was captured by template switching.

PCR was performed a second time for about 6 to 12 cycles using a sample-barcoded 5' primer and a J-beta primer mix. In TCRdb, the 5' RACE reads were re-called with MiXCR into one record per CDR3 protein. Of 1.5 million or so distinct CDR3 sequences in the sample, roughly 43% are singletons; the top ten hold around 4%. Findings and caveats of the study: No conclusive comparison of naive versus antigen-experienced cells was possible with unsorted PBMCs.

A remark on this clonotype: The antigen is unknown.

The specimen was blood. This receptor was identified in a woman between 18 and 29 years old in good health.

CDR3 nucleotide sequence: TGCAGTGCTAGAGCCTCGTTGACTAGCGGGGTGGGAGATACGCAGTATTTT. Protein sequence: CSARASLTSGVGDTQYF. This chain uses TRBV20-1 with TRBJ2-3, with 11 positions matching TRBD2. V was pared by 1 base and J by 5 bases, with 11 bases of the junction left unmatched. Germline-derived CDR1 and CDR2 are DFQATT and SNEGSKA (reference sequence). This CDR3 is 17 amino acids long.